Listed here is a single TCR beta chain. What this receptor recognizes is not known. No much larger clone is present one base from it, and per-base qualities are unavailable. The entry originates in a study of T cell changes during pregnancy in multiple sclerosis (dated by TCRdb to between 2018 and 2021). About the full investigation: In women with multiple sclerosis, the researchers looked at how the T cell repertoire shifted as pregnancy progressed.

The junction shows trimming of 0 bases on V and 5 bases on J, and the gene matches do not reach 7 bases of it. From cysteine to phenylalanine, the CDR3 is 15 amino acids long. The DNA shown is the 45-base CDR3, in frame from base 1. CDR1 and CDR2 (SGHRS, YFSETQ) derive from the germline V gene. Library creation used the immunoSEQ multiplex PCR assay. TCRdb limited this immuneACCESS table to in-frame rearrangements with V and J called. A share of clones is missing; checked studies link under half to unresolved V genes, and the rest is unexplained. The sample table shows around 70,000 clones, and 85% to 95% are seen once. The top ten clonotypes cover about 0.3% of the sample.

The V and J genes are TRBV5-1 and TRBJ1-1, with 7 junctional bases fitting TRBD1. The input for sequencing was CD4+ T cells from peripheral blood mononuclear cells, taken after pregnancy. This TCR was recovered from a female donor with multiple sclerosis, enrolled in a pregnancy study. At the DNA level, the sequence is TGCGCCAGCAGCTTGGCGACAGGGCAGGGGACTGAAGCTTTCTTT. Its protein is CASSLATGQGTEAFF.